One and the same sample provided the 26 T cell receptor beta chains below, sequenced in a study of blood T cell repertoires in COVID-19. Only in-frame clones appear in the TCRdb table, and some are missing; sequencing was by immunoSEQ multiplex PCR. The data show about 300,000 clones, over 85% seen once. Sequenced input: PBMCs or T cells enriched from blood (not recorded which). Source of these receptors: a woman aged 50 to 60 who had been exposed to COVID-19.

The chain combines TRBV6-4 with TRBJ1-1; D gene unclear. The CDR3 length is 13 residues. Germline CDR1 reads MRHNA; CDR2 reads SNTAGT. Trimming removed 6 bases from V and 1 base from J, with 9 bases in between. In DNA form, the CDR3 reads TGTGCCAGCAGCCGGGAGGAGAACACTGAAGCTTTCTTT. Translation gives CASSREENTEAFF.

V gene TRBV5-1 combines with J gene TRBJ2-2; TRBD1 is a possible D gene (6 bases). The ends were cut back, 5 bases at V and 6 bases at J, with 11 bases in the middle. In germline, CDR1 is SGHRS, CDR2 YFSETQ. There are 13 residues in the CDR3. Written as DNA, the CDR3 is TGCGCCAGCAGTTCTTCAGGGGCCGGGGAGCTGTTTTTT. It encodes CASSSSGAGELFF.

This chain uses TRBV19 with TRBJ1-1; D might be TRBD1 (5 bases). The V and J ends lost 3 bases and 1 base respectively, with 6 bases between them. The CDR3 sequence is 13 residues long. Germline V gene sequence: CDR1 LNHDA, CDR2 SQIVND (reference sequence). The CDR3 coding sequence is TGTGCCAGTAGTATGGGGGGGAACACTGAAGCTTTCTTT. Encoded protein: CASSMGGNTEAFF.

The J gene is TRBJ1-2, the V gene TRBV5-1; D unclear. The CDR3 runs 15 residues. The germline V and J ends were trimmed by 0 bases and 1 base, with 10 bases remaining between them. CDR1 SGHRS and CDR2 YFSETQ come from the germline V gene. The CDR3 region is CASSLDHGSNYGYTF. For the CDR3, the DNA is TGCGCCAGCAGCTTGGATCATGGGAGTAACTATGGCTACACCTTC.

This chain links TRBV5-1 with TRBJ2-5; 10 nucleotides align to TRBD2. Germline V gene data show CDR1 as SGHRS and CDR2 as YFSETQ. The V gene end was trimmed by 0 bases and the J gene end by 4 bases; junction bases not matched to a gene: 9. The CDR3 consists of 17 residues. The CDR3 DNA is TGCGCCAGCAGCTTGGTGGCTAGCGGGGGCCGGGGAGAGACCCAGTACTTC. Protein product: CASSLVASGGRGETQYF.

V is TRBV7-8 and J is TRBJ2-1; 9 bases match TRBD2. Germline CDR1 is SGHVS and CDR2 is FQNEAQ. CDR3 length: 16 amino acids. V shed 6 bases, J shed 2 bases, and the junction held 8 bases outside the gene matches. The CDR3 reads CASRLLAGGPYNEQFF. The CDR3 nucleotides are TGTGCCAGCAGGTTACTGGCGGGGGGGCCCTACAATGAGCAGTTCTTC. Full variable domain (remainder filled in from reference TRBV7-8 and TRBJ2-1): GAGVSQSPRYKVAKRGQDVALRCDPISGHVSLFWYQQALGQGPEFLTYFQNEAQLDKSGLPSDRFFAERPEGSVSTLKIQRTQQEDSAVYLCASRLLAGGPYNEQFFGPGTRLTVL.

This CDR3 is CASSAGGERNSYNSPLHF. DNA of the CDR3: TGTGCCAGCAGCGCCGGAGGGGAACGGAACTCCTATAATTCACCCCTCCACTTT. V usage is TRBV9 and J usage is TRBJ1-6; a possible D gene is TRBD1 (5 bases). Trimming cost V 3 bases and J 0 bases, with 16 bases left between them. CDR1 and CDR2 (germline): SGDLS, YYNGEE. This CDR3 contains 18 residues.

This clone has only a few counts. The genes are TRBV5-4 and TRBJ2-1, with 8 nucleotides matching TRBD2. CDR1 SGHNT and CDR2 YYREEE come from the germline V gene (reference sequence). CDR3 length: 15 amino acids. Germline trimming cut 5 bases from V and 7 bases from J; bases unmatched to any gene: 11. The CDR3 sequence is CASRAARGAGNEQFF. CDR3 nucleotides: TGTGCCAGCAGGGCCGCGCGGGGGGCTGGGAATGAGCAGTTCTTC.

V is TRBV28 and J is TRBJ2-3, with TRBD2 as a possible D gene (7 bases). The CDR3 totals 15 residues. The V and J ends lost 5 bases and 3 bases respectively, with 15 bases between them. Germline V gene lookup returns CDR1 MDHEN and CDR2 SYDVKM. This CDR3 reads CASSRGGAKTDTQYF. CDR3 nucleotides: TGTGCCAGCAGTAGGGGGGGCGCTAAGACAGATACGCAGTATTTT.

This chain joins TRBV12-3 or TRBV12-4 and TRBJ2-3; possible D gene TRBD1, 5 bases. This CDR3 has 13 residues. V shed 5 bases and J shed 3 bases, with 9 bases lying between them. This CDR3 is CASSARQTDTQYF. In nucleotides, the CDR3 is TGTGCCAGCAGTGCCCGACAGACAGATACGCAGTATTTT.

CDR3 protein: CASSFRGEATEAFF. CDR3 DNA: TGTGCCAGCAGCTTCAGGGGAGAGGCCACTGAAGCTTTCTTT. The chain uses TRBV27 and TRBJ1-1; possibly TRBD1 for D (6 bases). The CDR3 totals 14 residues. V was cut by 6 bases and J by 4 bases, with 15 bases left in between. Germline CDR1 reads MNHEY; CDR2 reads SMNVEV (reference sequence).

CDR3 residues: CASSPSATGDYGYTF. CDR3 coding DNA: TGTGCCAGCTCACCCTCGGCGACAGGGGACTATGGCTACACCTTC. V is TRBV18 and J is TRBJ1-2; 8 bases match TRBD1. The ends lost 3 bases at V and 3 bases at J; junction bases unmatched: 6. This CDR3 spans 15 amino acids. Per germline, CDR1 KGHSH and CDR2 LQKENI. Together with reference TRBV18 and TRBJ1-2, the CDR3 gives the full variable domain: NAGVMQNPRHLVRRRGQEARLRCSPMKGHSHVYWYRQLPEEGLKFMVYLQKENIIDESGMPKERFSAEFPKEGPSILRIQQVVRGDSAAYFCASSPSATGDYGYTFGSGTRLTVV.

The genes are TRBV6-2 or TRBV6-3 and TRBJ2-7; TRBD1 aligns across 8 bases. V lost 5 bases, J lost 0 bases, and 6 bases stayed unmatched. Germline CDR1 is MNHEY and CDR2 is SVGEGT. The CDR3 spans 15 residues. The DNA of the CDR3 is TGTGCCAGCAGTACTGGACAGGGAACCTCCTACGAGCAGTACTTC. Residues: CASSTGQGTSYEQYF.

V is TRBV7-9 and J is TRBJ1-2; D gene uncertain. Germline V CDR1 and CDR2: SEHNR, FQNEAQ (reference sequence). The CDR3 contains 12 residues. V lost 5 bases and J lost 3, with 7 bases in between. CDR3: CASSAGDYGYTF. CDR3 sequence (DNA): TGTGCCAGCAGCGCGGGAGACTATGGCTACACCTTC.

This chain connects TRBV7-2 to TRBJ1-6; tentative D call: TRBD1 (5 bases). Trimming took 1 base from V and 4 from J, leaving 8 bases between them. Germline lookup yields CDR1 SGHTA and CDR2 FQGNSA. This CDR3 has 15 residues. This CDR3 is CASSLVTGYNSPLHF. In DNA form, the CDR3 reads TGTGCCAGCAGCTTAGTTACAGGTTATAATTCACCCCTCCACTTT.

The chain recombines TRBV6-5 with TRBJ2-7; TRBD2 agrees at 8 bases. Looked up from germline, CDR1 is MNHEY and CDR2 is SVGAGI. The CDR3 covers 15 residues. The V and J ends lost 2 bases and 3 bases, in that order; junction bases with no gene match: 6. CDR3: CASSYAGGVSYEQYF. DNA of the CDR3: TGTGCCAGCAGTTACGCCGGGGGGGTAAGCTACGAGCAGTACTTC.

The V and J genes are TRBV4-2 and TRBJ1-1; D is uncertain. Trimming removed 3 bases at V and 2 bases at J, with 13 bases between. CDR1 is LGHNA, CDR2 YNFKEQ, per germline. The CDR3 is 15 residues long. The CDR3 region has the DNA TGTGCCAGCAGCCACCCTAGACCCGGAAACACTGAAGCTTTCTTT. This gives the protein CASSHPRPGNTEAFF.

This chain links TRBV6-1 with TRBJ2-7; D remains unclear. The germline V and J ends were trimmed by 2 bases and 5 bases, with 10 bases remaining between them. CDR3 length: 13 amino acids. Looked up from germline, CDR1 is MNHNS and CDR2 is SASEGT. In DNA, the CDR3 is TGTGCCAGCAGTGAATATGTTCAGGACGAGCAGTACTTC. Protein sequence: CASSEYVQDEQYF.

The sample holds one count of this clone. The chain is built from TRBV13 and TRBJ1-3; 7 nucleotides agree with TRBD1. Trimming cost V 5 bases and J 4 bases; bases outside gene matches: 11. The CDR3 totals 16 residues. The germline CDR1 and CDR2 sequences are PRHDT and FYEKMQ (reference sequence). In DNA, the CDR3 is TGTGCCAGCAGCCGGGTAGAGGGGGCGACGGGAAACACCATATATTTT. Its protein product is CASSRVEGATGNTIYF.

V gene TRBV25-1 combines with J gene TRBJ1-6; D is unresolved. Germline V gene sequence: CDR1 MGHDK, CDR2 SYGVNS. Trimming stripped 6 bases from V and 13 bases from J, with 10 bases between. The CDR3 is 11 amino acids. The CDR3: CASRPRRPLHF. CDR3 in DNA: TGTGCCAGCAGACCCAGGAGGCCCCTCCACTTT.

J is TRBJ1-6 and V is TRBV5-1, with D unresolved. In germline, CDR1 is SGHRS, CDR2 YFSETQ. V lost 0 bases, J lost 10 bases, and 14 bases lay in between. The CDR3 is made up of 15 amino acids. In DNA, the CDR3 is TGCGCCAGCAGCTTGGCCTTGGGAGGGATCTCACCCCTCCACTTT. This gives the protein CASSLALGGISPLHF.

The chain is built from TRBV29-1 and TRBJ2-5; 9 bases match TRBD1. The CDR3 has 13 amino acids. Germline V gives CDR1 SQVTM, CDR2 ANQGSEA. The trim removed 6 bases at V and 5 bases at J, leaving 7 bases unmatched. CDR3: CSVRRGTGETQYF. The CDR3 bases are TGCAGCGTCCGCCGAGGGACAGGGGAGACCCAGTACTTC.

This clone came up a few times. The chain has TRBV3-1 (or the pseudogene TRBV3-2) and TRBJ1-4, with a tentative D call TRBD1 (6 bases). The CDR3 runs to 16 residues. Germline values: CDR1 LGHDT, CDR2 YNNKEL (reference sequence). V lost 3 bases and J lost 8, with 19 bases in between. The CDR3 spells CASSQNGAGVGEKLFF. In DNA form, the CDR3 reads TGTGCCAGCAGCCAGAACGGGGCAGGGGTAGGCGAAAAACTGTTTTTT.

The DNA of the CDR3 is TGTGCCAGCAGCTACCCCCTAGCGGGAACCTACAATGAGCAGTTCTTC. Its translation: CASSYPLAGTYNEQFF. V usage is TRBV13 and J usage is TRBJ2-1; TRBD2 aligns across 9 bases. The CDR3 covers 16 residues. The germline V gene encodes CDR1 PRHDT and CDR2 FYEKMQ (reference sequence). The V segment lost 4 bases and the J segment 2 bases; nucleotides outside the gene matches: 6.

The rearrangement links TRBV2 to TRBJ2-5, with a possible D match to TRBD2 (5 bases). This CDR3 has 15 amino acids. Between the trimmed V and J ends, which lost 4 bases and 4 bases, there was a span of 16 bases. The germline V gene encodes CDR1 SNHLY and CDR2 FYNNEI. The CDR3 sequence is CASSGGNRGVETQYF. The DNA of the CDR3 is TGTGCCAGCAGTGGAGGGAACCGGGGTGTAGAGACCCAGTACTTC.

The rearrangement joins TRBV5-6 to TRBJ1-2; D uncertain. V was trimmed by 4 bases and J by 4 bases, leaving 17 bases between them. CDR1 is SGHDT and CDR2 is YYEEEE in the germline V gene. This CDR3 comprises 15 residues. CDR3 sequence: CASSPLDWVLYGYTF. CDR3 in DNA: TGTGCCAGCAGCCCCTTAGACTGGGTCCTCTATGGCTACACCTTC. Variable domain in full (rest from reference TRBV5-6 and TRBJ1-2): DAGVTQSPTHLIKTRGQQVTLRCSPKSGHDTVSWYQQALGQGPQFIFQYYEEEERQRGNFPDRFSGHQFPNYSSELNVNALLLGDSALYLCASSPLDWVLYGYTFGSGTRLTVV.